This T cell receptor beta chain was found in a study of blood T cell repertoires in COVID-19. Study-wide background: The study drew acute and convalescent COVID-19 samples from the United States, Italy and Spain. PBMCs, B-cell-depleted T cells, or T cells were the source of the cDNA or gDNA that made up the material.

Per the original data handling: From reference gene primer amplification, estimates of nucleated cell counts were derived. The assay was immunoSEQ multiplex PCR, and TCRdb's table has in-frame clones only and misses some. V, J and clone size were drawn from that table, and D and trimming were deduced from the DNA. The sample lists about 83,000 clones, roughly 90% occurring once. The CDR3 has 14 residues. Trimming cost V 6 bases and J 5 bases, with 17 bases left between them. Germline V gives CDR1 MNHEY, CDR2 SVGAGI. The clonotype was recovered from a woman aged 80 or over with active or convalescent COVID-19. The chain has TRBV6-5 and TRBJ2-7, with D uncertain. Material: peripheral blood. CDR3: CASSRSVASHEQYF. CDR3 bases: TGTGCCAGCAGCCGATCCGTAGCTTCCCACGAGCAGTACTTC.